These 9 T cell receptor beta chains share one sample of origin, sequenced in a study of cytomegalovirus exposure and HLA in healthy donors. The PCR ran on 60 Vbeta and 13 Jbeta primers. Repertoires were generated with immunoSEQ multiplex PCR, while TCRdb's copy carries only in-frame clones and drops some. The sample includes just under 65,000 clones. The specimen was PBMCs. Receptor source: a boy between 10 and 17 years old in good health and CMV-seronegative.

V and J are TRBV5-1 and TRBJ2-2; 8 bases line up with TRBD1. V was clipped by 5 bases and J by 1 base; unmatched bases: 10. The CDR3 runs 17 residues. Per the germline V gene, CDR1 is SGHRS and CDR2 is YFSETQ. In nucleotides, the CDR3 is TGCGCCAGCAGGACAGGGGCCGGGACAAGGAACACCGGGGAGCTGTTTTTT. It yields the protein CASRTGAGTRNTGELFF.

The chain carries TRBV9 and TRBJ1-5; a weak D match, TRBD1 (5 bases). This CDR3 spans 15 amino acids. Per germline, CDR1 SGDLS and CDR2 YYNGEE. V lost 4 bases, J lost 3 bases, and 14 bases lay in between. The CDR3 nucleotides are TGTGCCAGCAGCTCTTCCGGGACTCCCAATCAGCCCCAGCATTTT. It encodes CASSSSGTPNQPQHF.

V and J are TRBV29-1 and TRBJ2-7; possible D gene TRBD2, 5 bases. Trimming took 6 bases from V and 0 from J, leaving 9 bases between them. The germline CDR1 and CDR2 sequences are SQVTM and ANQGSEA. The CDR3 runs 12 residues. CDR3 region: CSVRRDSYEQYF. As DNA, the CDR3 is TGCAGCGTCCGACGGGACTCCTACGAGCAGTACTTC.

V and J are TRBV11-2 and TRBJ2-1, with D possibly matching TRBD2 (6 bases). The germline V gene has CDR1 SGHAT and CDR2 FQNNGV. The CDR3 is 16 residues long. The V end was cut by 1 base, the J end by 3 bases, with 13 bases between. The CDR3 region has the DNA TGTGCCAGCAGCTTAGGGCGGGGCGGGCTCTACAATGAGCAGTTCTTC. It encodes CASSLGRGGLYNEQFF.

J is TRBJ2-2 and V is TRBV6-1, with a tentative D call TRBD1 (5 bases). The CDR3 totals 14 residues. The V gene's germline CDR1 is MNHNS and CDR2 SASEGT. V was pared by 6 bases and J by 5 bases, with 13 bases between. CDR3: CASRRTDTTGELFF. The CDR3 DNA sequence: TGTGCCAGCAGAAGAACGGACACTACCGGGGAGCTGTTTTTT.

The chain recombines TRBV7-6 with TRBJ1-1, with 8 bases matching TRBD1. The trim removed 5 bases at V and 6 bases at J, leaving 17 bases unmatched. The germline gives CDR1 SGHVS, CDR2 FNYEAQ. The CDR3 length is 17 residues. The CDR3 protein is CASSGAGPGGNLAEAFF. CDR3 coding DNA: TGTGCCAGCAGCGGAGCGGGCCCAGGGGGCAATCTGGCTGAAGCTTTCTTT.

The V gene is TRBV27, the J gene TRBJ1-2, with D possibly matching TRBD1 (5 bases). V gave up 5 bases and J gave up 1 base, with 17 bases separating them. This CDR3 has 16 amino acids. Germline-derived CDR1 and CDR2 are MNHEY and SMNVEV (reference sequence). CDR3 residues: CASSPLQAPVNYGYTF. In DNA, the CDR3 is TGTGCCAGCAGTCCCCTACAGGCGCCTGTTAACTATGGCTACACCTTC.

V is TRBV7-9 and J is TRBJ1-1; D perhaps matches TRBD1 (5 bases). V was trimmed by 1 base and J by 1 base, leaving 10 bases between them. Germline CDR1 is SEHNR and CDR2 is FQNEAQ (reference sequence). There are 15 residues in the CDR3. CDR3 residues: CASSLVLGQNTEAFF. The CDR3 nucleotides read TGTGCCAGCAGCTTAGTATTGGGGCAGAACACTGAAGCTTTCTTT.

V and J are TRBV10-2 and TRBJ1-4; D possibly corresponds to TRBD1 (6 bases). Deletions cut 4 bases from V and 5 bases from J, with 8 bases between. CDR1 is WSHSY, CDR2 SAAADI, per germline. CDR3 length: 13 residues. DNA for the CDR3: TGCGCCAGCAGTGCACAGGGCAATGAAAAACTGTTTTTT. Translation: CASSAQGNEKLFF.